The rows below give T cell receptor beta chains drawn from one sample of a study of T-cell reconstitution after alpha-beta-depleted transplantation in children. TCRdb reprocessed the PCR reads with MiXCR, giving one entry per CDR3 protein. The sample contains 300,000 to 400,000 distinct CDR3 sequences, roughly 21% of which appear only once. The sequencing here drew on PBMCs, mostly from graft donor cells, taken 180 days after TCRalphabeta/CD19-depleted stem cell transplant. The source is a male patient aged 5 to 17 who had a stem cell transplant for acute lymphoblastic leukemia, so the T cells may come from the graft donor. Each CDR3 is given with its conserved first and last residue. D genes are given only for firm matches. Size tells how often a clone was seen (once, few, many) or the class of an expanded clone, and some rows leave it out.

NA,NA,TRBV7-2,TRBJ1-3,CASSISWGRMGNTIYF,TGTGCCAGCAGCATAAGTTGGGGCCGAATGGGAAACACCATATATTTT
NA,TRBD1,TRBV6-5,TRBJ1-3,CASRSRGAGNTIYF,TGTGCCAGCAGAAGCAGGGGGGCTGGAAACACCATATATTTT
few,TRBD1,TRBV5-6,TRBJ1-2,CASSPKLQSGGSGYTF,TGTGCCAGCAGCCCCAAACTCCAATCAGGGGGAAGTGGCTACACCTTC
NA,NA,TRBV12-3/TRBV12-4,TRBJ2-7,CASSYLRRDALYEQYF,TGTGCCAGCAGCTACCTTCGGCGGGATGCCCTCTACGAGCAGTACTTC
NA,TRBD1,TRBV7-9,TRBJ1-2,CASSLGPDRGDYGYTF,TGTGCCAGCAGCTTGGGTCCCGACAGGGGGGACTATGGCTACACCTTC
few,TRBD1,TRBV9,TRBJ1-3,CASSALGTAGNTIYF,TGTGCCAGCAGCGCCCTGGGGACAGCTGGAAACACCATATATTTT
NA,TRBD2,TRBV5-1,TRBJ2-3,CASSYSSGRARDTQYF,TGCGCCAGCAGCTACTCTAGCGGGAGGGCGAGAGATACGCAGTATTTT
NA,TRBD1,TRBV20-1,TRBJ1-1,CSAATGLNTEAFF,TGCAGTGCAGCGACAGGGCTGAACACTGAAGCTTTCTTT
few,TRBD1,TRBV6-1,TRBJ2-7,CASTLLTGGSYEQYF,TGTGCCAGCACATTGCTCACAGGGGGATCCTACGAGCAGTACTTC
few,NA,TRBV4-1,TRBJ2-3,CASSQPDMGADTQYF,TGCGCCAGCAGCCAACCGGATATGGGGGCCGATACGCAGTATTTT
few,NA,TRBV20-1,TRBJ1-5,CSASRPVINQPQHF,TGCAGTGCTAGCCGTCCGGTGATAAATCAGCCCCAGCATTTT
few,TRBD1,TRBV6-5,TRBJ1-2,CASSYLDRGLNYGYTF,TGTGCCAGCAGTTACCTTGACAGGGGGCTTAACTATGGCTACACCTTC
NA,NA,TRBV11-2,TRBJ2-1,CASSLELVSGWPEYNEQFF,TGTGCCAGCAGCTTAGAGTTGGTGAGCGGGTGGCCAGAATACAATGAGCAGTTCTTC
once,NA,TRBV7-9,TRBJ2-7,CASSPSTNEQYF,TGTGCCAGCAGCCCATCCACGAACGAGCAGTACTTC
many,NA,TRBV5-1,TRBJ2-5,CASSLGLKETQYF,TGCGCCAGCAGCTTGGGTCTAAAGGAGACCCAGTACTTC
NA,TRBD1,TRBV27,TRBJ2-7,CASSYGQGGYEQYF,TGTGCCAGCAGTTATGGACAGGGGGGTTACGAGCAGTACTTC
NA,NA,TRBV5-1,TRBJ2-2,CASSFGRPNTGELFF,TGCGCCAGCAGCTTCGGTAGGCCGAACACCGGGGAGCTGTTTTTT
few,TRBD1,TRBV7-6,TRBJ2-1,CASSLGTGLKYNEQFF,TGTGCCAGCAGCTTGGGGACAGGTCTAAAGTACAATGAGCAGTTCTTC
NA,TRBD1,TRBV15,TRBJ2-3,CATSRSDRASTDTQYF,TGTGCCACCAGCAGGTCGGACAGGGCCAGCACAGATACGCAGTATTTT
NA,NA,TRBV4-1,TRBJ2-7,CASSQPRDEQYF,TGCGCCAGCAGCCAACCGAGGGACGAGCAGTACTTC
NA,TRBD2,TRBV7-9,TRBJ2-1,CASSGGLVDEQFF,TGTGCCAGCAGCGGTGGACTAGTTGATGAGCAGTTCTTC
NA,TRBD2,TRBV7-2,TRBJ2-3,CASSLGLAGRTDTQYF,TGTGCCAGCAGCTTAGGACTAGCGGGCAGGACAGATACGCAGTATTTT
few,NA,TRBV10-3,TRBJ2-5,CAISESPPVVGETQYF,TGTGCCATCAGTGAGTCCCCCCCGGTAGTGGGGGAGACCCAGTACTTC
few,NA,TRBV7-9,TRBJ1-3,CASVLTSGNTIYF,TGTGCCAGCGTGCTGACATCTGGAAACACCATATATTTT
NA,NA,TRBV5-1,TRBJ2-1,CASSLAGRAYNEQFF,TGCGCCAGCAGCTTGGCAGGTAGGGCCTACAATGAGCAGTTCTTC
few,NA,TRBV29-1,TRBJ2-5,CSVEDPGDSKTQYF,TGCAGCGTTGAAGATCCAGGGGACTCAAAGACCCAGTACTTC
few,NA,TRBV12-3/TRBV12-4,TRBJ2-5,CASRESGRDQETQYF,TGTGCCAGCCGCGAGAGCGGAAGGGACCAAGAGACCCAGTACTTC